The rows below give T cell receptor beta chains drawn from one sample of a study of T-cell reconstitution after alpha-beta-depleted transplantation in children. From the PCR reads, TCRdb called clonotypes with MiXCR, one entry per CDR3 protein. The sample holds approximately 500,000 distinct CDR3 sequences, 25% to 30% seen once. Sequenced material: PBMCs, taken before TCRalphabeta/CD19-depleted stem cell transplant. Receptors were obtained from a boy under two years old with Wiskott-Aldrich syndrome, due to receive a stem cell transplant. The CDR3 runs from the conserved cysteine through the conserved F or W.

v_call | cdr3_aa
TRBV28 | CASSLTSHSYEQYF
TRBV12-3/TRBV12-4 | CASSRTGGNYEQYF
TRBV5-1 | CASSLAPGGSYNEQFF
TRBV18 | CASSPVSPESNQPQHF
TRBV20-1 | CSARDRTRTNEQFF
TRBV14 | CASSQAGRPTDTQYF
TRBV3-1 | CASSQDPGGFNEQYF
TRBV29-1 | CSERTGLNTEAFF
TRBV5-6 | CASSSAESGANVLTF
TRBV27 | CASSLGGPYNSPLHF
TRBV20-1 | CSASASGGETQYF
TRBV20-1 | CSANQGRYNEQFF
TRBV6-4 | CASCLWTSGEPLSYEQYF
TRBV6-4 | CASSDIQRGLAPQDEQFF
TRBV12-3/TRBV12-4 | CASSHRDRAYNEQFF
TRBV6-2/TRBV6-3 | CASSYLGANTEAFF
TRBV5-1 | CASSLADGLYEQYF
TRBV6-1 | CASSRQAGFYEQYF
TRBV12-3/TRBV12-4 | CASSFYRESGYTF
TRBV20-1 | CSDPGQGGIEQFF
TRBV10-3 | CAIRQGAISGANVLTF
TRBV7-9 | CASSPLAGGIRSDEQFF
TRBV5-1 | CASSGETTGELFF
TRBV12-5 | CASGLLPGAGANVLTF
TRBV20-1 | CSARSGADWDTGELFF
TRBV20-1 | CSAVSTGKSSYNSPLHF
TRBV20-1 | CSARRVPKPEAFF
TRBV27 | CASRIGQGLYNEQFF
TRBV28 | CASSGRDRGLYEQYF
TRBV20-1 | CSAPRLGGIEQFF
TRBV10-3 | CAISERLAGDNEQFF
TRBV20-1 | CSAAGTSGSSYNEQFF